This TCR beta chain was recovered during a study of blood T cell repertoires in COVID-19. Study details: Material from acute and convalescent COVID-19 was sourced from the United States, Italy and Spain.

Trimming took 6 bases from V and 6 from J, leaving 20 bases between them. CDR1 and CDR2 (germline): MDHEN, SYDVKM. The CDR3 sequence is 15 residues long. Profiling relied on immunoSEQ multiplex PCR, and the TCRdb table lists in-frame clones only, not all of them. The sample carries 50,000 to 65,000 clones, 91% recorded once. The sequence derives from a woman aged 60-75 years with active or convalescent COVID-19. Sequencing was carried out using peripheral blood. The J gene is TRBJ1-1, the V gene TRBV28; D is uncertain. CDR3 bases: TGTGCCAGCAGAGGCGGCCGCACCAAAGACCCTGAAGCTTTCTTT. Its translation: CASRGGRTKDPEAFF.